Listed below are T cell receptor beta chains from one sample, sequenced in a study of T cell repertoires in cytomegalovirus infection. In TCRdb, the reads were re-called with MiXCR into one record per CDR3 protein. The data contain approximately 1,000,000 distinct CDR3 sequences, approximately 30% of them singletons. No antigen is known for these receptors. This specimen consisted of cultured CD8+ T cells from PBMCs, obtained from culture after CMV antigen stimulation. These TCRs come from a human donor in good health (CMV status not recorded). Some clones in this sample may be carry-over from other donors' samples. Both conserved end residues are part of each CDR3. A D gene is named only where the DNA matches it firmly. Size is stated for part of the rows, as once, few or many counts, or as a class when the clone is expanded.

clone_size	v_call	j_call	d_call	cdr3_nt	cdr3_aa
NA	TRBV7-6	TRBJ2-7	NA	TGTGCCAGCAGCTTATTTCTCACGGACACCCAAAGCCAGCTCTACGAGCAGTACTTC	CASSLFLTDTQSQLYEQYF
few	TRBV25-1	TRBJ1-2	NA	TGTGCCAGCAGTGTCAGGGGTAGCTATGGCTACACCTTC	CASSVRGSYGYTF
NA	TRBV27	TRBJ1-1	NA	TGTGCCAGCATGAAGCCGGGGCACACTGAAGCTTTCTTT	CASMKPGHTEAFF
many	TRBV12-3/TRBV12-4	TRBJ1-5	TRBD1	TGTGCCAGCAGCAACCCCGGACAGGGGGGAAATAGCAATCAGCCCCAGCATTTT	CASSNPGQGGNSNQPQHF
few	TRBV27	TRBJ1-4	NA	TGTGCCAGCAGTCTCCAAATACGTGAAAAACTGTTTTTT	CASSLQIREKLFF
NA	TRBV6-6	TRBJ2-1	TRBD2	TGTGCCAGCAGTTACTCGGCGCTAGCGGGTGCTCCCGCCTACAATGAGCAGTTCTTC	CASSYSALAGAPAYNEQFF
NA	TRBV5-1	TRBJ1-6	NA	TGCGCCAGCACGGAGGGGCAAGGCAATTCACCCCTCCACTTT	CASTEGQGNSPLHF
few	TRBV6-5	TRBJ2-3	NA	TGTGCCAGCAGTTCGACACCCCAAGGCACAGATACGCAGTATTTT	CASSSTPQGTDTQYF
few	TRBV27	TRBJ1-2	NA	TGTGCCAGCAGTTTTGGGAACACCTATGGCTACACCTTC	CASSFGNTYGYTF
few	TRBV6-5	TRBJ2-3	NA	TGTGCCAGCAGTTGGAGGCCAGGGGGCACAGATACGCAGTATTTT	CASSWRPGGTDTQYF
many	TRBV7-9	TRBJ2-7	NA	TGTGCCAGCAGCTTCTTTGGGGGAGACGCTTTTGAGGAGCAGTACTTC	CASSFFGGDAFEEQYF
NA	TRBV27	TRBJ2-3	TRBD2	TGTGCCAGCAGTACACTAGCGGGGGGCGAAGATACGCAGTATTTT	CASSTLAGGEDTQYF
NA	TRBV19	TRBJ1-1	TRBD1	TGTGCCAGTAGTATGGCAGGGGGGAACACTGAAGCTTTCTTT	CASSMAGGNTEAFF
few	TRBV19	TRBJ1-5	NA	TGTGCCAGTACCTGGGCGGGGGGCCGGAGCAATCAGCCCCAGCATTTT	CASTWAGGRSNQPQHF
NA	TRBV6-5	TRBJ1-4	NA	TGTGCCAGCAGTTACGGCCGAAAACTGTTTTTT	CASSYGRKLFF